This entry lists 23 T cell receptor beta chains sequenced from one sample in a study of cytomegalovirus exposure and HLA in healthy donors. It was with 60 Vbeta and 13 Jbeta primers that the PCR ran. Clones were read by immunoSEQ multiplex PCR, and TCRdb kept only the in-frame ones, dropping some. The table lists approximately 220,000 clones, about 79% of them singletons. The sequenced sample consisted of PBMCs. These receptors originate from a male donor in good health and CMV-seronegative.

The gene calls are TRBV9 and TRBJ2-2, with 11 bases matching TRBD1. With 0 bases clipped from V and 6 bases from J, the junction kept 7 bases outside the gene matches. This CDR3 is built from 17 residues. Germline V gives CDR1 SGDLS, CDR2 YYNGEE. The CDR3: CASSVGRTGGAPGELFF. The CDR3 nucleotides are TGTGCCAGCAGCGTAGGCCGGACAGGGGGCGCCCCCGGGGAGCTGTTTTTT.

This chain joins TRBV7-3 and TRBJ2-5; 8 bases map to TRBD2. Germline trimming cut 4 bases from V and 3 bases from J; bases unmatched to any gene: 4. The CDR3 loop spans 14 amino acids. The germline V gene has CDR1 SGHTA and CDR2 FQGTGA. The CDR3, as DNA: TGTGCCAGCAGCTCCTCCGGGGGGGAAGAGACCCAGTACTTC. As protein: CASSSSGGEETQYF.

The rearrangement uses TRBV5-5 and TRBJ1-1; the D gene is possibly TRBD1 (6 bases). The V end lost 0 bases, the J end lost 1 base, and 10 bases lay between the germline ends. The CDR3 loop spans 15 amino acids. Germline V lookup: CDR1 SGHKS, CDR2 YYEKEE (reference sequence). Here the CDR3 reads CASSLVWGRNTEAFF. The CDR3 DNA is TGTGCCAGCAGCTTGGTCTGGGGGCGGAACACTGAAGCTTTCTTT.

The rearrangement uses TRBV29-1 and TRBJ2-7; D call uncertain. Trimming took off 4 bases at V and 6 bases at J, with 13 bases between the two ends. Germline V lookup: CDR1 SQVTM, CDR2 ANQGSEA. CDR3 length: 12 residues. The CDR3 sequence: CSVGRGSREQYF. The CDR3 DNA sequence: TGCAGCGTTGGACGAGGATCCCGCGAGCAGTACTTC.

This CDR3 is CASSFTGGPVTDTQYF. The CDR3 DNA reads TGCGCCAGCAGCTTCACGGGAGGGCCTGTTACAGATACGCAGTATTTT. V usage is TRBV5-1 and J usage is TRBJ2-3; 8 bases align to TRBD2. V trimming: 2 bases; J trimming: 3 bases; junction bases outside the gene matches: 8. This CDR3 is built from 16 residues. Germline CDR1 is SGHRS and CDR2 is YFSETQ.

This rearrangement joins TRBV7-6 to TRBJ2-1; 11 bases match TRBD1. Looked up from germline, CDR1 is SGHVS and CDR2 is FNYEAQ. The CDR3 spans 14 residues. J lost 6 bases, V lost 5 bases, and 3 bases had no gene match. CDR3 DNA: TGTGCCAGCAGCCCGGGACAGGGGGTCAATGAGCAGTTCTTC. This codes for CASSPGQGVNEQFF.

This chain uses TRBV27 with TRBJ2-1; maybe TRBD1 (5 bases). The germline gives CDR1 MNHEY, CDR2 SMNVEV (reference sequence). The CDR3 has 12 residues. V was clipped by 5 bases and J by 7 bases, with 9 bases between them. The CDR3 DNA sequence: TGTGCCAGCAGTATAGGGGTGAATGAGCAGTTCTTC. Its protein product is CASSIGVNEQFF.

V is TRBV10-3 and J is TRBJ2-5; TRBD1 aligns across 11 bases. Germline V gene lookup returns CDR1 ENHRY and CDR2 SYGVKD. The trim removed 6 bases at V and 4 bases at J, leaving 4 bases unmatched. This CDR3 is built from 14 residues. CDR3 in DNA: TGTGCCATCAGCACCGGGACAGGGGGAGAGACCCAGTACTTC. Translation gives CAISTGTGGETQYF.

CDR3 region: CASSQGLAGAVDEQYF. Here the CDR3 DNA reads TGCGCCAGCAGCCAGGGACTAGCGGGAGCCGTTGACGAGCAGTACTTC. The chain is built from TRBV4-3 and TRBJ2-7, with 14 bases lining up with TRBD2. The germline CDR1 and CDR2 sequences are LGHNA and YSLEER. Trimming at V came to 3 bases and at J to 5 bases, leaving 6 bases not matched to a gene. CDR3 length: 16 amino acids.

The V gene is TRBV6-4, the J gene TRBJ1-1; weak D call: TRBD1 (5 bases). V lost 6 bases, J lost 1 base, and 9 bases lay in between. This CDR3 spans 13 amino acids. Germline V gene data show CDR1 as MRHNA and CDR2 as SNTAGT. The CDR3 reads CASSRDSNTEAFF. The DNA for the CDR3 is TGTGCCAGCAGCAGGGATTCGAACACTGAAGCTTTCTTT.

This clone was observed a single time. The chain links TRBV14 to TRBJ2-1; D not certain. CDR1 is SGHDN, CDR2 FVKESK, per germline. The CDR3 consists of 13 residues. Trimming cost V 0 bases and J 15 bases, with 15 bases left between them. CDR3 sequence: CASSQENSYVGFF. CDR3 DNA: TGTGCCAGCAGCCAAGAAAACAGCTATGTGGGGTTCTTC.

CDR3 sequence (DNA): TGTGCCAGCAGTTACTTAGGGCTCGGGAGCTGGCAGTTCTTC. As protein: CASSYLGLGSWQFF. The V gene is TRBV6-5, the J gene TRBJ2-1, with D possibly being TRBD2 (6 bases). Per germline, CDR1 MNHEY and CDR2 SVGAGI. The V and J ends lost 1 base and 12 bases respectively, with 16 bases between them. This CDR3 region has 14 residues.

The rearrangement joins TRBV2 to TRBJ2-7; 9 bases fit TRBD2. The germline V gene encodes CDR1 SNHLY and CDR2 FYNNEI. J gave up 5 bases and V 5 bases, and 13 bases lay outside the gene matches. The CDR3 is made up of 16 amino acids. The CDR3 coding sequence is TGTGCCAGCAGTTCGCCTTTAAGCGGGAGGCCCGACGAGCAGTACTTC. This encodes CASSSPLSGRPDEQYF.

The chain links TRBV2 to TRBJ1-2, with TRBD1 as a possible D gene (5 bases). The V and J ends lost 2 bases and 3 bases respectively, with 13 bases between them. The germline gives CDR1 SNHLY, CDR2 FYNNEI. This CDR3 contains 15 residues. The DNA of the CDR3 is TGTGCCAGCAGTGAACAGGGTTTGTTTGACTATGGCTACACCTTC. It is translated as CASSEQGLFDYGYTF. Together with reference TRBV2 and TRBJ1-2, the CDR3 gives the full variable domain: EPEVTQTPSHQVTQMGQEVILRCVPISNHLYFYWYRQILGQKVEFLVSFYNNEISEKSEIFDDQFSVERPDGSNFTLKIRSTKLEDSAMYFCASSEQGLFDYGYTFGSGTRLTVV.

The chain links TRBV9 to TRBJ2-3, with D possibly being TRBD1 (6 bases). Trimming left V 0 bases short and J 6 bases short, with 11 bases between. Germline V CDR1 and CDR2: SGDLS, YYNGEE. The CDR3 has 14 amino acids. CDR3 loop: CASSVGTGWDTQYF. The CDR3 nucleotides are TGTGCCAGCAGCGTAGGCACAGGGTGGGATACGCAGTATTTT. Supplemented by reference TRBV9 and TRBJ2-3, the full variable domain reads DSGVTQTPKHLITATGQRVTLRCSPRSGDLSVYWYQQSLDQGLQFLIQYYNGEERAKGNILERFSAQQFPDLHSELNLSSLELGDSALYFCASSVGTGWDTQYFGPGTRLTVL.

The chain is built from TRBV2 and TRBJ2-7, with D perhaps matching TRBD2 (6 bases). Germline V gene lookup returns CDR1 SNHLY and CDR2 FYNNEI. The length of the CDR3 is 12 residues. V lost 4 bases and J 9 bases, leaving 13 bases between the germline ends. The CDR3, as DNA: TGTGCCAGCAGTGGGGTCCTGGGGGGGCAGTACTTC. This gives the protein CASSGVLGGQYF.

V and J are TRBV7-3 and TRBJ2-7; 8 nucleotides line up with TRBD2. Germline lookup yields CDR1 SGHTA and CDR2 FQGTGA. Unmatched junction bases numbered 11, after V lost 3 bases and J lost 7 bases. The CDR3 extends over 15 amino acids. The CDR3 DNA reads TGTGCCAGCAGCTTTGGCGCTAGCGGGCCACGGGAGCAGTACTTC. It yields the protein CASSFGASGPREQYF.

Only a few counts were recorded for this clone. The chain combines TRBV29-1 with TRBJ2-1, with D possibly matching TRBD2 (6 bases). V lost 2 bases and J lost 1, with 9 bases in between. Germline CDR1 SQVTM, CDR2 ANQGSEA. The CDR3 is 14 residues long. CDR3 protein: CSVERERSYNEQFF. CDR3 sequence (DNA): TGCAGCGTTGAACGGGAGCGGTCCTACAATGAGCAGTTCTTC.

The gene calls are TRBV27 and TRBJ1-5, with D perhaps TRBD1 (6 bases). V was cut by 7 bases and J by 10 bases, with 20 bases left in between. The CDR3 has 14 amino acids. The germline CDR1 and CDR2 sequences are MNHEY and SMNVEV (reference sequence). CDR3 in DNA: TGTGCCAGCACAGACGGGGGGCCCACGGGTCCCCAGCATTTT. Residues: CASTDGGPTGPQHF.

The chain employs TRBV4-1 and TRBJ2-5, with 8 bases fitting TRBD2. Germline V gene lookup returns CDR1 MGHRA and CDR2 YSYEKL. CDR3 length: 16 residues. V dropped 6 bases and J dropped 4; count of bases not matched to a gene: 13. CDR3 sequence: CASSQSAGTRTETQYF. The CDR3 DNA follows: TGCGCCAGCAGTCAGTCCGCCGGGACTAGAACAGAGACCCAGTACTTC.

This clone was counted between two and nine times. The rearrangement uses TRBV4-3 and TRBJ1-4; TRBD1 is a possible D gene (5 bases). In germline, CDR1 is LGHNA, CDR2 YSLEER. Trimming removed 0 bases at V and 7 bases at J, with 15 bases between. CDR3 length equals 16 residues. CDR3 nucleotide sequence: TGCGCCAGCAGCCAAGATCGTAGGGGTCGTGGTGAAAAACTGTTTTTT. Translated: CASSQDRRGRGEKLFF.

The V and J genes are TRBV6-1 and TRBJ1-3; no firm D call. The V gene lost 4 bases and the J gene lost 0 bases, with 13 bases spanning the gap. Germline V lookup: CDR1 MNHNS, CDR2 SASEGT. The CDR3 has 16 amino acids. The CDR3: CASSGGRGASGNTIYF. CDR3 in DNA: TGTGCCAGCAGTGGAGGACGGGGAGCCTCTGGAAACACCATATATTTT.

The chain links TRBV7-2 to TRBJ1-2; D is ambiguous. Germline lookup yields CDR1 SGHTA and CDR2 FQGNSA. The CDR3 runs 14 residues. V shed 2 bases and J shed 3 bases, with 10 bases lying between them. CDR3 loop: CASSLLARDYGYTF. The CDR3 nucleotides read TGTGCCAGCAGCTTACTGGCCCGGGACTATGGCTACACCTTC. The full variable domain, rest sourced from reference TRBV7-2 and TRBJ1-2, is GAGVSQSPSNKVTEKGKDVELRCDPISGHTALYWYRQSLGQGLEFLIYFQGNSAPDKSGLPSDRFSAERTGGSVSTLTIQRTQQEDSAVYLCASSLLARDYGYTFGSGTRLTVV.